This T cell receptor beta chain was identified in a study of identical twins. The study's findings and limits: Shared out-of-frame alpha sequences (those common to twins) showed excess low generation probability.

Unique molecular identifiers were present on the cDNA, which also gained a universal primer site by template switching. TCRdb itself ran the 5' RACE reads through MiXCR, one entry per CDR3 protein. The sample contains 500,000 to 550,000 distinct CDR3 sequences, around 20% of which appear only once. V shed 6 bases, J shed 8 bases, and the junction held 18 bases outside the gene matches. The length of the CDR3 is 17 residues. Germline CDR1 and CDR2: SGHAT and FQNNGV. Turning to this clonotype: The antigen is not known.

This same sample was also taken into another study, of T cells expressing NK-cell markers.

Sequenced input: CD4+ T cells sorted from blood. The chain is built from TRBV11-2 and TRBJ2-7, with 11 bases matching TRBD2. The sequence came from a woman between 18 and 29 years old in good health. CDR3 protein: CASRPPGLAAPYDKQYF. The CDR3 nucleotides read TGTGCCAGCAGGCCCCCGGGACTAGCGGCTCCCTACGATAAGCAGTACTTC.